This entry lists 5 T cell receptor beta chains sequenced from one sample in a study of identical twins. Each CDR3 protein is one row after TCRdb ran MiXCR on the 5' RACE reads. The sample gives fewer than 650,000 distinct CDR3 sequences, over 8.5% of which show up once; 2.5% to 3% is in the top ten. Separately, the same data were catalogued under a study of yellow fever vaccine responses in identical twins.

Specimen: PBMCs. Receptors originate from a woman between 18 and 30 years old in good health.

The chain employs TRBV27 and TRBJ2-3; no clear D gene. CDR3 length: 11 residues. Looked up from germline, CDR1 is MNHEY and CDR2 is SMNVEV (reference sequence). The V end was cut by 3 bases, the J end by 10 bases, with 8 bases between. CDR3 nucleotides: TGTGCCAGCAGTTTGGGCCTCGCGCAGTATTTT. It encodes CASSLGLAQYF.

This clonotype showed up just a few times. The chain joins TRBV7-2 to TRBJ2-2; 9 nucleotides agree with TRBD1. Germline CDR1 and CDR2: SGHTA and FQGNSA. This CDR3 region has 15 residues. Trimming removed 6 bases from V and 5 bases from J; junction bases left unmatched: 7. The CDR3, as DNA: TGTGCCAGCAGTTTCTCGACAGGGGGGACCGGGGAGCTGTTTTTT. It encodes CASSFSTGGTGELFF.

Ten or more counts support this clonotype. The gene calls are TRBV28 and TRBJ2-1, with 10 nucleotides matching TRBD2. Per germline, CDR1 MDHEN and CDR2 SYDVKM. The CDR3 is 18 amino acids. V shed 4 bases, J shed 0 bases, and the junction held 9 bases outside the gene matches. The CDR3 region has the DNA TGTGCCAGCAGTTCTTCTAGCGGGAGCGACCGCTCCTACAATGAGCAGTTCTTC. It codes for CASSSSSGSDRSYNEQFF.

This clonotype was observed a handful of times. Written as DNA, the CDR3 is TGTGCCAGCCTCCGAGAGGAAGCTAGCGGGAGGACCCAATACGAGCAGTACTTC. As protein: CASLREEASGRTQYEQYF. V usage is TRBV2 and J usage is TRBJ2-7; 11 nucleotides match TRBD2. This CDR3 region has 18 residues. After removal of 8 bases from V and 4 bases from J, the junction contained 19 bases not matched to a gene. Germline CDR1 and CDR2: SNHLY and FYNNEI.

This clonotype was seen a few times. This chain connects TRBV25-1 to TRBJ2-2, with D possibly called TRBD1 or TRBD2 (5 bases each). The CDR3 loop spans 12 amino acids. From germline, CDR1 is MGHDK and CDR2 SYGVNS. The CDR3 is CGGDRNTGELFF. The CDR3 DNA is TGTGGGGGAGACAGAAACACCGGGGAGCTGTTTTTT.